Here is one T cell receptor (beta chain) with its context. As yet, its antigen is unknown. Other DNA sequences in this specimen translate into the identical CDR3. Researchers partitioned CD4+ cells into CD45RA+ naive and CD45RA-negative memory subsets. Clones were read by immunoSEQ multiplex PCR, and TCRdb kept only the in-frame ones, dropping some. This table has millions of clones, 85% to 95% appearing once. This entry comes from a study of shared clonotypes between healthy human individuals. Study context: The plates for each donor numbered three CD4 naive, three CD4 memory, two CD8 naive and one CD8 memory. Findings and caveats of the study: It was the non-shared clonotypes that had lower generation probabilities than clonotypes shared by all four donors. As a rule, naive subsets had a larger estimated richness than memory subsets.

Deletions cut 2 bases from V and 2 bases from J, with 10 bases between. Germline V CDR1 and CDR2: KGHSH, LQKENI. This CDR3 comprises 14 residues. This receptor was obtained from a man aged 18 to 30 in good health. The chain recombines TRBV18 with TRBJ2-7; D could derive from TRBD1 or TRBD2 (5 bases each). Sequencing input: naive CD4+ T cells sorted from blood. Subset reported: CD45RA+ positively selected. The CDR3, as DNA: TGTGCCAGCTCACCAGGTGGGACCACCTACGAGCAGTACTTC. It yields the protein CASSPGGTTYEQYF.